A single sample is the source of the 29 T cell receptor beta chains below, sequenced in a study of cytomegalovirus exposure and HLA in healthy donors (dated by TCRdb to about 2017). The library was prepared using the immunoSEQ multiplex PCR assay. For the multiplex PCR, a mixture combining 60 forward primers for TCR Vbeta segments and 13 reverse primers for TCR Jbeta segments was used. TCRdb re-hosts the immuneACCESS table, in-frame sequences only. Its copies lack some clones; in the studies checked, an unresolved V gene accounts for under half of them, and the cause for the rest is not known. Recorded for this sample are about 200,000 clones; approximately 86% of them occurred a single time. The ten largest clones capture roughly 0.34% of the sample. Specimen: PBMCs. The receptors were sampled from a woman aged 25 to 39 in good health and CMV-seronegative.

This clone was observed a single time. This rearrangement joins TRBV6-6 to TRBJ1-3; 7 nucleotides match TRBD1. J gave up 0 bases and V 6 bases, and 5 bases lay outside the gene matches. This CDR3 spans 15 amino acids. In germline, CDR1 is MNHNY, CDR2 SVGAGI (reference sequence). This CDR3 is CASRSGQTSGNTIYF. CDR3 bases: TGTGCCAGCAGATCGGGACAGACCTCTGGAAACACCATATATTTT.

The chain joins TRBV18 to TRBJ1-1; no reliable D call. This CDR3 contains 15 residues. Germline V lookup: CDR1 KGHSH, CDR2 LQKENI. Trimming took 3 bases from V and 0 from J, leaving 11 bases between them. The CDR3 sequence is CASSPLNRMNTEAFF. In DNA form, the CDR3 reads TGTGCCAGCTCACCGTTAAACAGAATGAACACTGAAGCTTTCTTT.

As concerns this clone: Additional DNA sequences in this sample encode the identical CDR3. V and J are TRBV5-1 and TRBJ1-2; D is possibly TRBD1 (5 bases). Germline values: CDR1 SGHRS, CDR2 YFSETQ. The CDR3 runs 12 residues. Trimming removed 2 bases from V and 4 bases from J, with 6 bases in between. The CDR3 bases are TGCGCCAGCAGCTTAGACAGCTATGGCTACACCTTC. Its protein product is CASSLDSYGYTF.

The V and J genes are TRBV2 and TRBJ1-6, with D unclear. Germline CDR1 is SNHLY and CDR2 is FYNNEI. This CDR3 comprises 15 residues. The V end lost 7 bases, the J end lost 6 bases, and 16 bases lay between the germline ends. The CDR3 protein is CASTLMGQPNSPLHF. The CDR3 DNA follows: TGTGCCAGCACCCTAATGGGCCAACCTAATTCACCCCTCCACTTT. Full variable domain (missing parts from reference TRBV2 and TRBJ1-6): EPEVTQTPSHQVTQMGQEVILRCVPISNHLYFYWYRQILGQKVEFLVSFYNNEISEKSEIFDDQFSVERPDGSNFTLKIRSTKLEDSAMYFCASTLMGQPNSPLHFGNGTRLTVT.

This chain uses TRBV7-3 with TRBJ2-1; maybe TRBD2 (6 bases). Deletions cut 5 bases from V and 0 bases from J, with 17 bases between. This CDR3 has 17 residues. Looked up from germline, CDR1 is SGHTA and CDR2 is FQGTGA. The DNA for the CDR3 is TGTGCCAGCAGCCCTTCCGTAGCGGTGAGCTCCTACAATGAGCAGTTCTTC. This sequence encodes CASSPSVAVSSYNEQFF. Together with reference TRBV7-3 and TRBJ2-1, the CDR3 gives the full variable domain: GAGVSQTPSNKVTEKGKYVELRCDPISGHTALYWYRQSLGQGPEFLIYFQGTGAADDSGLPNDRFFAVRPEGSVSTLKIQRTERGDSAVYLCASSPSVAVSSYNEQFFGPGTRLTVL.

To note about this clone: Different DNA sequences within this sample yield the same CDR3. The chain couples TRBV5-1 to TRBJ2-3, with 8 bases lining up with TRBD1. The trim removed 4 bases at V and 4 bases at J, leaving 5 bases unmatched. Looked up from germline, CDR1 is SGHRS and CDR2 is YFSETQ. The CDR3 totals 14 residues. CDR3 nucleotide sequence: TGCGCCAGCAGCCCTGGACAGGGTCCAGATACGCAGTATTTT. Protein sequence: CASSPGQGPDTQYF.

This rearrangement joins TRBV10-3 to TRBJ1-2, with TRBD1 matching 7 bases. With V trimmed by 3 bases and J by 3 bases, 4 bases remained unmatched. Germline CDR1 is ENHRY and CDR2 is SYGVKD. The CDR3 spans 14 residues. The CDR3 nucleotides are TGTGCCATCAGTGAAACAGGGGAGTACTATGGCTACACCTTC. Encoded protein: CAISETGEYYGYTF.

The V and J genes are TRBV14 and TRBJ2-7; 13 bases line up with TRBD2. CDR1 and CDR2 (germline): SGHDN, FVKESK. The CDR3 has 14 residues. V trimming: 4 bases; J trimming: 9 bases; junction bases outside the gene matches: 6. The CDR3 DNA follows: TGTGCCAGCAGCCTGGGGACTAGCGGGATACGGCAGTACTTC. Translation gives CASSLGTSGIRQYF.

The CDR3 spells CASSLEGQKAFF. CDR3 DNA: TGTGCCAGCAGCTTGGAAGGACAGAAAGCTTTCTTT. The genes are TRBV5-4 and TRBJ1-1; D is possibly TRBD1 (6 bases). This CDR3 region has 12 residues. V gave up 0 bases and J gave up 9 bases, with 9 bases separating them. Per the germline V gene, CDR1 is SGHNT and CDR2 is YYREEE (reference sequence).

This chain joins TRBV5-1 and TRBJ1-2, with 8 bases fitting TRBD1. Germline V gene lookup returns CDR1 SGHRS and CDR2 YFSETQ. The ends lost 0 bases at V and 8 bases at J; junction bases unmatched: 15. The CDR3 length is 17 residues. The CDR3 DNA sequence: TGCGCCAGCAGCTTGGGGGGGCAGGGGGCTGTTGAAGGAGGCTACACCTTC. Protein sequence: CASSLGGQGAVEGGYTF.

CDR3 amino acids: CASSAQWGVYNEQFF. The CDR3 region has the DNA TGTGCCAGCAGCGCACAATGGGGAGTGTACAATGAGCAGTTCTTC. The chain combines TRBV7-2 with TRBJ2-1; D possibly corresponds to TRBD2 (5 bases). This CDR3 is 15 amino acids long. Trimming pared 5 bases from V and 4 bases from J, leaving 15 bases between. In germline, CDR1 is SGHTA, CDR2 FQGNSA.

The chain recombines TRBV28 with TRBJ1-1; D remains ambiguous. Trimming stripped 6 bases from V and 1 base from J, with 6 bases between. The CDR3 runs to 12 residues. The germline V gene encodes CDR1 MDHEN and CDR2 SYDVKM. The CDR3 coding sequence is TGTGCCAGCAGACAAACGAACACTGAAGCTTTCTTT. It specifies CASRQTNTEAFF.

The chain links TRBV28 to TRBJ1-4, with 9 positions matching TRBD1. V was pared by 6 bases and J by 4 bases, with 9 bases of the junction left unmatched. Per germline, CDR1 MDHEN and CDR2 SYDVKM. CDR3 length: 16 amino acids. CDR3: CASSYPGQGYNEKLFF. The DNA for the CDR3 is TGTGCCAGCAGCTACCCGGGACAGGGATATAATGAAAAACTGTTTTTT.

This rearrangement joins TRBV14 to TRBJ2-4; TRBD1 aligns across 9 bases. V lost 2 bases and J lost 11; bases outside the gene matches: 1. Germline CDR1 SGHDN, CDR2 FVKESK. The CDR3 consists of 12 residues. The CDR3 reads CASSQYRGLQYF. The CDR3 DNA reads as TGTGCCAGCAGCCAATACAGGGGGCTTCAGTACTTC.

V and J are TRBV10-3 and TRBJ2-1; D might be TRBD2 (5 bases). Germline V gene data show CDR1 as ENHRY and CDR2 as SYGVKD. CDR3 length: 15 amino acids. V was pared by 11 bases and J by 3 bases, with 20 bases between. The CDR3 spells CAGNGGVGDYNEQFF. CDR3 coding DNA: TGTGCCGGCAACGGAGGAGTCGGCGACTACAATGAGCAGTTCTTC.

The rearrangement uses TRBV5-1 and TRBJ2-1; 11 nucleotides line up with TRBD2. The V gene end was trimmed by 0 bases and the J gene end by 7 bases; junction bases not matched to a gene: 6. The CDR3 spans 16 residues. CDR1 is SGHRS, CDR2 YFSETQ, per germline. The CDR3: CASSLGLAGKGNEQFF. CDR3 bases: TGCGCCAGCAGCTTGGGACTAGCGGGAAAGGGAAATGAGCAGTTCTTC.

This chain uses TRBV28 with TRBJ2-1, with 10 bases identical to TRBD1. Germline V lookup: CDR1 MDHEN, CDR2 SYDVKM. CDR3 length equals 15 residues. V gave up 3 bases and J gave up 6 bases; unmatched junction bases: 5. CDR3 in amino acids: CASSFRQGAINEQFF. The CDR3, as DNA: TGTGCCAGCAGTTTCCGACAGGGGGCTATCAATGAGCAGTTCTTC.

The chain has TRBV28 and TRBJ1-6; TRBD1 matches 7 bases. Unmatched junction bases numbered 6, after V lost 6 bases and J lost 1 base. The V gene's germline CDR1 is MDHEN and CDR2 SYDVKM. The CDR3 runs 16 residues. The CDR3 nucleotides read TGTGCCAGCAGCCCGACAGGGCAGTCCTATAATTCACCCCTCCACTTT. It yields the protein CASSPTGQSYNSPLHF. Drawing the rest from reference TRBV28 and TRBJ1-6, the complete variable domain is DVKVTQSSRYLVKRTGEKVFLECVQDMDHENMFWYRQDPGLGLRLIYFSYDVKMKEKGDIPEGYSVSREKKERFSLILESASTNQTSMYLCASSPTGQSYNSPLHFGNGTRLTVT.

This chain links TRBV28 with TRBJ1-1; D perhaps matches TRBD1 (5 bases). Germline assignment: CDR1 MDHEN and CDR2 SYDVKM. The CDR3 sequence is 13 residues long. Between the trimmed V and J ends, which lost 7 bases and 6 bases, there was a span of 15 bases. CDR3 DNA sequence: TGTGCCAGCAAAGCAGGGCTTGTTCCTGAAGCTTTCTTT. Translating gives CASKAGLVPEAFF.

The DNA for the CDR3 is TGTGCCAGCAGTCCCTGCGAGCAGTACTTC. This gives the protein CASSPCEQYF. The rearrangement uses TRBV27 and TRBJ2-7; no clear D gene. This CDR3 region has 10 residues. From germline, CDR1 is MNHEY and CDR2 SMNVEV (reference sequence). Trimming stripped 5 bases from V and 6 bases from J, with 5 bases between.

V and J are TRBV9 and TRBJ2-1, with D maybe TRBD2 (5 bases). The germline V gene encodes CDR1 SGDLS and CDR2 YYNGEE. V lost 5 bases and J lost 2, with 11 bases in between. The CDR3 sequence is 14 residues long. The CDR3 DNA reads as TGTGCCAGCAGTCCCGGACTGACCTACAATGAGCAGTTCTTC. It translates to CASSPGLTYNEQFF.

The chain is built from TRBV6-1 and TRBJ2-1; D ambiguous. Trimming took off 0 bases at V and 7 bases at J, with 13 bases between the two ends. The CDR3 extends over 15 amino acids. Germline loops: CDR1 MNHNS, CDR2 SASEGT. This chain's CDR3 is CASSEALSSRNEQFF. The CDR3 nucleotides are TGTGCCAGCAGTGAAGCATTGTCAAGCAGGAATGAGCAGTTCTTC.

J is TRBJ1-3 and V is TRBV7-9; D is uncertain. Trimming took 4 bases from V and 0 from J, leaving 10 bases between them. The germline gives CDR1 SEHNR, CDR2 FQNEAQ (reference sequence). This CDR3 is 15 amino acids long. The CDR3 DNA reads TGTGCCAGCAGCTCCCGGGATGACTCTGGAAACACCATATATTTT. Protein sequence: CASSSRDDSGNTIYF.

The chain recombines TRBV7-8 with TRBJ2-3; D gene ambiguous. V was clipped by 3 bases and J by 6 bases, with 4 bases between them. The CDR3 runs 11 residues. Germline-derived CDR1 and CDR2 are SGHVS and FQNEAQ. This CDR3 reads CASSFSDTQYF. The CDR3 coding sequence is TGTGCCAGCAGCTTCTCCGATACGCAGTATTTT. Combining the CDR3 with reference TRBV7-8 and TRBJ2-3 gives the whole variable domain GAGVSQSPRYKVAKRGQDVALRCDPISGHVSLFWYQQALGQGPEFLTYFQNEAQLDKSGLPSDRFFAERPEGSVSTLKIQRTQQEDSAVYLCASSFSDTQYFGPGTRLTVL.

The rearrangement uses TRBV28 and TRBJ1-1, with 10 bases aligning to TRBD1. Germline-derived CDR1 and CDR2 are MDHEN and SYDVKM. The CDR3 has 13 residues. V lost 6 bases and J lost 4; bases outside the gene matches: 2. Written as DNA, the CDR3 is TGTGCCAGCAGGGGACAGGGGAGCACTGAAGCTTTCTTT. It codes for CASRGQGSTEAFF.

This clone has just a few counts. The rearrangement links TRBV5-5 to TRBJ2-7; D unclear. The CDR3 contains 12 residues. The V and J ends lost 3 bases and 3 bases respectively, with 7 bases between them. Germline V CDR1 and CDR2: SGHKS, YYEKEE (reference sequence). For the CDR3, the DNA is TGTGCCAGCAGCTCAGGCCTCTACGAGCAGTACTTC. Its translation is CASSSGLYEQYF.

This sequence joins TRBV4-2 and TRBJ2-3; TRBD2 matches at 7 bases. The V gene end was trimmed by 0 bases and the J gene end by 2 bases; junction bases not matched to a gene: 11. The CDR3 spans 18 residues. CDR1 LGHNA and CDR2 YNFKEQ come from the germline V gene. CDR3 sequence (DNA): TGTGCCAGCAGCCAAGACTGGGTCGGGCGGGGGTACACAGATACGCAGTATTTT. This translates into CASSQDWVGRGYTDTQYF.

The chain uses TRBV4-2 and TRBJ2-7; tentative D call: TRBD2 (6 bases). Looked up from germline, CDR1 is LGHNA and CDR2 is YNFKEQ. V dropped 1 base and J dropped 3 bases, with 13 bases sitting between them. The CDR3 runs 15 residues. The CDR3 protein is CASSQVLGSLYEQYF. The CDR3 nucleotides read TGTGCCAGCAGCCAAGTTCTCGGGAGTCTCTACGAGCAGTACTTC.

The chain links TRBV6-1 to TRBJ1-5; D gene uncertain. This CDR3 comprises 13 residues. V lost 2 bases and J lost 7, with 9 bases in between. Per the germline V gene, CDR1 is MNHNS and CDR2 is SASEGT. The CDR3 nucleotides read TGTGCCAGCAGTGAATACGCGGGACAGCCCCAGCATTTT. Encoded protein: CASSEYAGQPQHF.